The 7 T cell receptor beta chains presented below share a single source sample, sequenced in a study of early T cells in non-severe SARS-CoV-2 infection. Each CDR3 protein gets one entry after TCRdb re-called the 5' RACE reads with MiXCR. Of around 46,000 distinct CDR3 sequences listed, 11% are singletons. The sample consisted of whole blood. These receptors were obtained from an adult who was a healthcare worker with PCR-confirmed SARS-CoV-2 infection or an uninfected control (not recorded which).

This chain connects TRBV6-2 or TRBV6-3 to TRBJ2-6; D is unresolved. Trimming shortened V by 7 bases and J by 3 bases, and 10 bases separated the two germline ends. CDR1 is MNHEY, CDR2 SVGEGT, per germline. CDR3 length: 14 residues. The CDR3 is CASTYDSGANVLTF. The CDR3 DNA follows: TGTGCCAGCACATATGATAGTGGGGCCAACGTCCTGACTTTC.

The J gene is TRBJ2-5, the V gene TRBV5-6, with a weak D call TRBD1 (6 bases). Germline loops: CDR1 SGHDT, CDR2 YYEEEE. V was clipped by 4 bases and J by 4 bases, with 14 bases between them. The CDR3 is made up of 14 amino acids. CDR3: CASSAYQDRETQYF. CDR3 in DNA: TGTGCCAGCAGCGCCTACCAGGACAGAGAGACCCAGTACTTC.

This clonotype came up many times. The rearrangement uses TRBV27 and TRBJ1-2; 9 positions agree with TRBD1. Per the germline V gene, CDR1 is MNHEY and CDR2 is SMNVEV (reference sequence). Trimming cost V 7 bases and J 8 bases; bases outside gene matches: 14. The length of the CDR3 is 15 residues. CDR3 nucleotides: TGTGCCAGCAATCCAGGACAGGGGATTGCGTGGGGCTACACCTTC. Translating gives CASNPGQGIAWGYTF.

This clonotype occurred a few times. This chain links TRBV7-9 with TRBJ2-5; possible D gene TRBD2, 6 bases. This CDR3 comprises 19 residues. Germline V gene sequence: CDR1 SEHNR, CDR2 FQNEAQ (reference sequence). V was pared by 5 bases and J by 5 bases, with 30 bases between. The CDR3 protein is CASSPSSGGFGLRGETQYF. The CDR3, as DNA: TGTGCCAGCAGCCCCTCGAGTGGTGGTTTCGGACTCCGGGGGGAGACCCAGTACTTC. Together with reference TRBV7-9 and TRBJ2-5, the CDR3 gives the full variable domain: DTGVSQNPRHKITKRGQNVTFRCDPISEHNRLYWYRQTLGQGPEFLTYFQNEAQLEKSRLLSDRFSAERPKGSFSTLEIQRTEQGDSAMYLCASSPSSGGFGLRGETQYFGPGTRLLVL.

This clonotype was observed many times. The rearrangement uses TRBV7-9 and TRBJ2-2, with D hard to call. The CDR3 runs to 15 residues. CDR1 is SEHNR and CDR2 is FQNEAQ in the germline V gene (reference sequence). The V end lost 5 bases, the J end lost 7 bases, and 17 bases lay between the germline ends. The CDR3 bases are TGTGCCAGCAGCATTGGGGTCCGGGCCTACGGGGAGCTGTTTTTT. It translates to CASSIGVRAYGELFF.

This clonotype was seen many times. The V gene is TRBV5-5, the J gene TRBJ1-6; possibly TRBD1 for D (5 bases). The CDR3 runs 15 residues. V was cut by 0 bases and J by 11 bases, with 15 bases left in between. Germline loops: CDR1 SGHKS, CDR2 YYEKEE (reference sequence). The CDR3 is CASSLVGGAGAPLHF. The CDR3 bases are TGTGCCAGCAGCTTGGTCGGTGGGGCAGGAGCACCCCTCCACTTT.

The chain employs TRBV28 and TRBJ2-7, with TRBD2 identical over 14 bases. CDR3 length equals 13 residues. Per germline, CDR1 MDHEN and CDR2 SYDVKM. Trimming removed 7 bases from V and 6 bases from J; junction bases left unmatched: 2. CDR3 sequence reads: CASTGLAGGEQYF. The CDR3 nucleotides are TGTGCCAGCACCGGACTAGCGGGAGGCGAGCAGTACTTC.